This T cell receptor beta chain was identified during a study of immune heterogeneity within non-small cell lung tumors. Whole-study context: Tumors were classified as 4 squamous cell carcinomas, around nine non-squamous carcinomas and 1 not otherwise specified.

Multiplex PCR employing 32 V and 13 J primers generated amplicons of the TCR beta CDR3. TCRdb ran MiXCR on the multiplex PCR reads and lists one entry per CDR3 protein. The sample has approximately 29,000 distinct CDR3 sequences, around 26% seen once. Regarding this clonotype: Its antigen is as yet unknown. A single base separates this from a much larger clone, so it may be a read error.

The template for each sample was roughly 600 ng of genomic DNA, which had been extracted from bulk tumor tissue. Biopsy collection occurred during surgery, with several far-apart biopsies per primary tumor. Patients with untreated, newly diagnosed non-small cell lung cancer underwent curative surgery. Samples were obtained from newly diagnosed non-small cell lung cancer patients who were having surgery with curative intent. Study-level points and caveats: The study found identical dominant CDR3 beta clonotypes recurring across tumor sites within a patient, alongside site-unique high-frequency clones. The high-frequency T-cell receptor beta clonotypes mostly did not match up between individual patients.

V gave up 2 bases and J gave up 7 bases, with 13 bases separating them. This CDR3 comprises 14 residues. Germline loops: CDR1 MNHEY, CDR2 SVGEGT. The sample was lung tumor tissue. The origin of this receptor is a man in his forties with non-small cell lung cancer. V usage is TRBV6-2 or TRBV6-3 and J usage is TRBJ2-3; weak D call: TRBD2 (6 bases). The CDR3, as DNA: TGTGCCAGCAGTTACATCCAGGAGGGGTATACGCAGTATTTT. This codes for CASSYIQEGYTQYF.